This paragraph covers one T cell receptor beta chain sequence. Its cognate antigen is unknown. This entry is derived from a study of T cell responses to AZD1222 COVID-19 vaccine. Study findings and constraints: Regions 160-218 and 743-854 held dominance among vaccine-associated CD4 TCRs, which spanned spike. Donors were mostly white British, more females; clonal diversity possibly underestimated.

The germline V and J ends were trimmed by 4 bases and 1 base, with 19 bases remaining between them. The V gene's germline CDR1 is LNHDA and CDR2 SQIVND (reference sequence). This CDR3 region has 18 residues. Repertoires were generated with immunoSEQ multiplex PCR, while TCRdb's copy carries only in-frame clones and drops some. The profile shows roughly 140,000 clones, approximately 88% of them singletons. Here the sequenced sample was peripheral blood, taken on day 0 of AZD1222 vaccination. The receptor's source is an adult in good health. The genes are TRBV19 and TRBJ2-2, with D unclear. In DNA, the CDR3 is TGTGCCAGTAGTACCCCGTTGGGCAGGACCGGGAACACCGGGGAGCTGTTTTTT. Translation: CASSTPLGRTGNTGELFF.